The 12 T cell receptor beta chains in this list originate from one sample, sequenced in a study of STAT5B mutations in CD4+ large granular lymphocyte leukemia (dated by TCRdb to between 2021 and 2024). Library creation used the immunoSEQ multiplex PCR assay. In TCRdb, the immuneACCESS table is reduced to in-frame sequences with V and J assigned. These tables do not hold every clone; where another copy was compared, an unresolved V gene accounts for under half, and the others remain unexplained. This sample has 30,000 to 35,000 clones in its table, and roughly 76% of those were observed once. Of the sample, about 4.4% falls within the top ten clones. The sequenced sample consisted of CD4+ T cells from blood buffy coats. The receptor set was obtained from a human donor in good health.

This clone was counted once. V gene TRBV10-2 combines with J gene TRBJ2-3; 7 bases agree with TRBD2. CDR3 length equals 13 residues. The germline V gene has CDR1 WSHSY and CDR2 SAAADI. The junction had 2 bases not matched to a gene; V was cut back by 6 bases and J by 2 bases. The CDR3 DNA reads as TGCGCCAGCAGACTAGCGAACACAGATACGCAGTATTTT. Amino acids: CASRLANTDTQYF.

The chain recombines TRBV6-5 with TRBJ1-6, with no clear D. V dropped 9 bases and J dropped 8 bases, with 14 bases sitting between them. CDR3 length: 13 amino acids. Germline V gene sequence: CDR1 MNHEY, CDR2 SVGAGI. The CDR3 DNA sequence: TGTGCCAGTAGGGTGGAGGGAGATTCACCCCTCCACTTT. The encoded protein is CASRVEGDSPLHF.

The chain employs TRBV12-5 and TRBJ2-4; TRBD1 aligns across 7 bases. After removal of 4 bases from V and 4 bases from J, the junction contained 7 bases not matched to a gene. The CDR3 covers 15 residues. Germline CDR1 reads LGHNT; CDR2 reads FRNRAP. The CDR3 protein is CASGSTRDRKNIQYF. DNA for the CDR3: TGTGCTAGTGGTTCAACCCGGGACAGAAAAAACATTCAGTACTTC.

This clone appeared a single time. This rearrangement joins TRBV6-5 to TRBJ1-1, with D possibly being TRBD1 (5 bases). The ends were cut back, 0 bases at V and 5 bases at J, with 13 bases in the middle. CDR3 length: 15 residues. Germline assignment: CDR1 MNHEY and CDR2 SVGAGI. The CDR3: CASSYSTDRRTEAFF. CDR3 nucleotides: TGTGCCAGCAGTTACTCCACCGACAGAAGGACTGAAGCTTTCTTT.

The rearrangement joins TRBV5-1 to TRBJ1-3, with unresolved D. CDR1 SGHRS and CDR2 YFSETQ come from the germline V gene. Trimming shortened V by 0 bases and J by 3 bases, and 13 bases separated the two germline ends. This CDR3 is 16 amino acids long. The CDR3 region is CASSLEADNIGNTIYF. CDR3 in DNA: TGCGCCAGCAGCTTGGAGGCCGACAACATTGGAAACACCATATATTTT. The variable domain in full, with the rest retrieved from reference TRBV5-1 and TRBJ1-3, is KAGVTQTPRYLIKTRGQQVTLSCSPISGHRSVSWYQQTPGQGLQFLFEYFSETQRNKGNFPGRFSGRQFSNSRSEMNVSTLELGDSALYLCASSLEADNIGNTIYFGEGSWLTVV.

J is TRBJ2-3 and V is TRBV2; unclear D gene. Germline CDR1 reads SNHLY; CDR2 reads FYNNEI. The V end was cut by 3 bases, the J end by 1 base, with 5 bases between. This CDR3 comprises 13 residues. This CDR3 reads CASSDVGTDTQYF. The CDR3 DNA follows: TGTGCCAGCAGTGACGTAGGCACAGATACGCAGTATTTT. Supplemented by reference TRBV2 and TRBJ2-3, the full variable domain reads EPEVTQTPSHQVTQMGQEVILRCVPISNHLYFYWYRQILGQKVEFLVSFYNNEISEKSEIFDDQFSVERPDGSNFTLKIRSTKLEDSAMYFCASSDVGTDTQYFGPGTRLTVL.

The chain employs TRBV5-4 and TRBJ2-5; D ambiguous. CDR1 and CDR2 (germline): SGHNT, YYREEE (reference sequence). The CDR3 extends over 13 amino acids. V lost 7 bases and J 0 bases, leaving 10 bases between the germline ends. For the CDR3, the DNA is TGTGCCAGCGCGAAGAGTTACCAAGAGACCCAGTACTTC. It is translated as CASAKSYQETQYF.

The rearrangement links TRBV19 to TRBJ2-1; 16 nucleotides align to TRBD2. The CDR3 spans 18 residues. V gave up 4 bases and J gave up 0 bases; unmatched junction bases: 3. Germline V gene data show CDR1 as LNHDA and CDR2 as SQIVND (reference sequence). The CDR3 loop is CASSTGLAGGSSYNEQFF. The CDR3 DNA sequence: TGTGCCAGTAGTACGGGACTAGCGGGAGGGAGCTCCTACAATGAGCAGTTCTTC.

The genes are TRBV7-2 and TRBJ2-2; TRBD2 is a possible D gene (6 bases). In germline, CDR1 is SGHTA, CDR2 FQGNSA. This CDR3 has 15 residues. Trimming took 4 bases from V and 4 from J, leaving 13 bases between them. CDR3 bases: TGTGCCAGCAGCTCTCTCTGGCGGGGCACCGGGGAGCTGTTTTTT. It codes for CASSSLWRGTGELFF.

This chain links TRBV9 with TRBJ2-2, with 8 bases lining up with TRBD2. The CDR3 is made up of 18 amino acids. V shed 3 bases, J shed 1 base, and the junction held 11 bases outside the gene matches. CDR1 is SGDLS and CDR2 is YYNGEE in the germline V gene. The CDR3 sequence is CASSAPRGGAVNTGELFF. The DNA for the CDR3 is TGTGCCAGCAGCGCCCCCCGGGGGGGGGCCGTGAACACCGGGGAGCTGTTTTTT.

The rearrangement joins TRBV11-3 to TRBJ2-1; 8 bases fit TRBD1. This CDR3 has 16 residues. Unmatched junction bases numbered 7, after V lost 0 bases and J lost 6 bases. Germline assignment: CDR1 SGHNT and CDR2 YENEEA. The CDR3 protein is CASSLDGQGAGNEQFF. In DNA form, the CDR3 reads TGTGCCAGCAGCTTAGATGGGCAGGGGGCAGGCAATGAGCAGTTCTTC. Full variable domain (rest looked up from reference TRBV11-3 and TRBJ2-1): EAGVVQSPRYKIIEKKQPVAFWCNPISGHNTLYWYLQNLGQGPELLIRYENEEAVDDSQLPKDRFSAERLKGVDSTLKIQPAELGDSAVYLCASSLDGQGAGNEQFFGPGTRLTVL.

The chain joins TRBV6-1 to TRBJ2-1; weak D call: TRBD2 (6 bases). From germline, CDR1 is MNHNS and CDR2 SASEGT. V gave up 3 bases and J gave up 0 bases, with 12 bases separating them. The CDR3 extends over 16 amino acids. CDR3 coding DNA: TGTGCCAGCAGTGATCAGCGGGTTGGCTCCTACAATGAGCAGTTCTTC. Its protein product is CASSDQRVGSYNEQFF.